The clone carrying this T cell receptor (beta chain) was detected many times. This sample is drawn from a study of neurological immune-mediated disorders. TCRdb recomputed calls from the 5' RACE reads with MiXCR, one row per CDR3 protein. The sample includes about 65,000 distinct CDR3 sequences, roughly 4% seen only once; the top ten take roughly 2.8%. After removal of 1 base from V and 1 base from J, the junction contained 12 bases not matched to a gene. This CDR3 has 18 residues. The V gene's germline CDR1 is MGHRA and CDR2 YSYEKL. The sequence was collected from a middle-aged man with multiple sclerosis. The rearrangement links TRBV4-1 to TRBJ2-5, with 7 bases fitting TRBD2. Input material: PBMCs. CDR3 nucleotide sequence: TGCGCCAGCAGCCAAGCCTTGGGACTACCATCTCCCCAAGAGACCCAGTACTTC. Protein sequence: CASSQALGLPSPQETQYF.